A selection of T cell receptor beta chains follows, all from one sample in a study of T-cell reconstitution after alpha-beta-depleted transplantation in children. Via MiXCR, TCRdb re-called the PCR reads, giving one row per CDR3 protein. The table lists more than 200,000 distinct CDR3 sequences, around 25% of them singletons. The source was PBMCs, mostly from graft donor cells, collected 360 days after TCRalphabeta/CD19-depleted stem cell transplant. All receptors derive from a female patient aged 2-9 years who had a stem cell transplant for congenital amegakaryocytic thrombocytopenia, so the T cells may come from the graft donor. Both conserved end residues are part of each CDR3. The order of the fields is clone size, CDR3 length, J gene, V gene, D gene, CDR3 protein, CDR3 DNA. D genes are given only for firm matches. Part of the rows lack a size; the others show once, few, many or a class for expanded clones.

size: many; length: 14; J: TRBJ2-2; V: TRBV20-1; D: TRBD2; CDR3: CSAREGTNMGELFF; DNA: TGCAGTGCTAGAGAGGGGACTAACATGGGGGAGCTGTTTTTT
size: .; length: 15; J: TRBJ2-2; V: TRBV10-3; D: TRBD1; CDR3: CAISSDRTNTGELFF; DNA: TGTGCCATCAGTTCGGACAGGACTAACACCGGGGAGCTGTTTTTT
size: few; length: 15; J: TRBJ2-3; V: TRBV4-1; D: .; CDR3: CASSQGPGETDTQYF; DNA: TGCGCCAGCAGCCAAGGACCCGGGGAGACAGATACGCAGTATTTT
size: many; length: 14; J: TRBJ2-5; V: TRBV7-6; D: .; CDR3: CASSLRPVGETQYF; DNA: TGTGCCAGCAGCTTAAGACCGGTTGGGGAGACCCAGTACTTC
size: .; length: 15; J: TRBJ1-3; V: TRBV3-1; D: .; CDR3: CASSQDRASGNTIYF; DNA: TGTGCCAGCAGCCAAGACAGGGCCTCTGGAAACACCATATATTTT
size: .; length: 14; J: TRBJ2-3; V: TRBV5-1; D: TRBD1; CDR3: CASSSTGGRDTQYF; DNA: TGCGCCAGCAGCTCGACAGGGGGAAGAGATACGCAGTATTTT
size: few; length: 14; J: TRBJ2-7; V: TRBV5-1; D: .; CDR3: CASSLLGGAYEQYF; DNA: TGCGCCAGCAGCTTGTTGGGGGGCGCCTACGAGCAGTACTTC
size: many; length: 15; J: TRBJ2-3; V: TRBV12-3/TRBV12-4; D: .; CDR3: CASLSGPGLADTQYF; DNA: TGTGCCAGCTTGAGCGGCCCAGGGCTCGCAGATACGCAGTATTTT
size: many; length: 15; J: TRBJ2-1; V: TRBV15; D: .; CDR3: CATSRVGLFLNEQFF; DNA: TGTGCCACCAGCAGAGTCGGTCTGTTTCTTAATGAGCAGTTCTTC
size: .; length: 15; J: TRBJ2-2; V: TRBV5-5; D: .; CDR3: CASSLSLPNTGELFF; DNA: TGTGCCAGCAGCTTGTCACTACCGAACACCGGGGAGCTGTTTTTT
size: few; length: 16; J: TRBJ2-2; V: TRBV6-1; D: TRBD2; CDR3: CASSTAGTSDTGELFF; DNA: TGTGCCAGCTCCACGGCGGGGACTAGCGACACCGGGGAGCTGTTTTTT
size: few; length: 17; J: TRBJ2-1; V: TRBV4-1; D: TRBD2; CDR3: CASSQRPIAGYGNEQFF; DNA: TGCGCCAGCAGCCAACGCCCGATAGCGGGATACGGCAATGAGCAGTTCTTC
size: .; length: 13; J: TRBJ2-1; V: TRBV28; D: .; CDR3: CASSSAGWDEQFF; DNA: TGTGCCAGCAGTTCAGCAGGGTGGGATGAGCAGTTCTTC
size: .; length: 15; J: TRBJ2-7; V: TRBV12-3/TRBV12-4; D: TRBD1; CDR3: CASSAPGTAAYEQYF; DNA: TGTGCCAGCAGTGCCCCCGGGACAGCCGCCTACGAGCAGTACTTC
size: many; length: 15; J: TRBJ2-7; V: TRBV5-1; D: TRBD2; CDR3: CASSLVLAGSYEQYF; DNA: TGCGCCAGCAGCTTGGTGTTAGCGGGGTCCTACGAGCAGTACTTC
size: .; length: 14; J: TRBJ2-7; V: TRBV12-3/TRBV12-4; D: .; CDR3: CASSLAREAYEQYF; DNA: TGTGCCAGCAGCTTAGCGAGAGAGGCCTACGAGCAGTACTTC
size: .; length: 15; J: TRBJ2-1; V: TRBV6-5; D: TRBD2; CDR3: CASSSRGGFYNEQFF; DNA: TGTGCCAGCAGTTCCCGGGGGGGGTTCTACAATGAGCAGTTCTTC
size: few; length: 13; J: TRBJ2-7; V: TRBV20-1; D: TRBD2; CDR3: CSATWTSSYEQYF; DNA: TGCAGTGCAACATGGACTAGTTCCTACGAGCAGTACTTC
size: .; length: 14; J: TRBJ2-5; V: TRBV5-1; D: .; CDR3: CASSPWGNQETQYF; DNA: TGCGCCAGCAGCCCCTGGGGGAACCAAGAGACCCAGTACTTC
size: few; length: 12; J: TRBJ2-2; V: TRBV4-2; D: .; CDR3: CASSQRIGELFF; DNA: TGTGCCAGCAGCCAAAGGATCGGGGAGCTGTTTTTT
size: .; length: 17; J: TRBJ2-2; V: TRBV20-1; D: TRBD1; CDR3: CSGPSRDQGVGAGELFF; DNA: TGCAGTGGGCCCAGTCGGGACCAGGGGGTAGGAGCCGGGGAGCTGTTTTTT
size: .; length: 11; J: TRBJ1-4; V: TRBV15; D: .; CDR3: CATSRAGQLFF; DNA: TGTGCCACCAGCAGAGCCGGTCAACTGTTTTTT
size: .; length: 15; J: TRBJ2-7; V: TRBV20-1; D: TRBD1; CDR3: CSARPWTGSGYEQYF; DNA: TGCAGTGCTAGACCATGGACAGGGAGCGGCTACGAGCAGTACTTC
size: many; length: 12; J: TRBJ2-7; V: TRBV12-3/TRBV12-4; D: .; CDR3: CASSLGLDEQYF; DNA: TGCGCCAGCAGCTTGGGACTCGACGAGCAGTACTTC
size: .; length: 14; J: TRBJ1-5; V: TRBV25-1; D: .; CDR3: CASSEYGGDQPQHF; DNA: TGTGCCAGCAGTGAATATGGCGGGGATCAGCCCCAGCATTTT
size: few; length: 18; J: TRBJ2-1; V: TRBV28; D: TRBD2; CDR3: CASSSLKTSGRVGGEQFF; DNA: TGTGCCAGCAGTTCCCTCAAAACTAGCGGGAGGGTTGGTGGTGAGCAGTTCTTC
size: .; length: 15; J: TRBJ1-1; V: TRBV5-6; D: .; CDR3: CASSFLSKKNTEAFF; DNA: TGTGCCAGCAGCTTTCTCTCCAAGAAGAACACTGAAGCTTTCTTT
size: .; length: 16; J: TRBJ1-5; V: TRBV7-2; D: .; CDR3: CASSLAAHYSNQPQHF; DNA: TGTGCCAGCAGCTTAGCGGCCCATTATAGCAATCAGCCCCAGCATTTT
size: .; length: 15; J: TRBJ2-2; V: TRBV19; D: TRBD1; CDR3: CASSPGTGFTGELFF; DNA: TGTGCCAGTAGTCCCGGGACAGGGTTCACCGGGGAGCTGTTTTTT
size: .; length: 17; J: TRBJ1-4; V: TRBV21-1; D: .; CDR3: CASSKFFQNRRNEKLFF; DNA: TGTGCCAGCAGCAAATTCTTCCAGAACAGGCGAAATGAAAAACTGTTTTTT
size: few; length: 15; J: TRBJ2-7; V: TRBV15; D: .; CDR3: CATSREEGVHYEQYF; DNA: TGTGCCACCAGCAGAGAGGAGGGGGTCCACTACGAGCAGTACTTC
size: many; length: 15; J: TRBJ2-2; V: TRBV5-1; D: TRBD2; CDR3: CASSFSGANTGELFF; DNA: TGCGCCAGCAGCTTTAGCGGGGCCAACACCGGGGAGCTGTTTTTT
size: few; length: 14; J: TRBJ2-7; V: TRBV7-6; D: .; CDR3: CASSFGQLAYEQYF; DNA: TGTGCCAGCAGCTTCGGACAGCTGGCCTACGAGCAGTACTTC
size: .; length: 13; J: TRBJ1-4; V: TRBV20-1; D: .; CDR3: CSAPTSTNEKLFF; DNA: TGCAGTGCGCCGACCTCAACTAATGAAAAACTGTTTTTT
size: .; length: 18; J: TRBJ2-7; V: TRBV6-2/TRBV6-3; D: TRBD1; CDR3: CASSYNPRGRDRGREQYF; DNA: TGTGCCAGCAGTTATAATCCCAGAGGACGGGACAGGGGGCGTGAGCAGTACTTC
size: few; length: 17; J: TRBJ2-1; V: TRBV11-3; D: TRBD2; CDR3: CASSPGLAGGPFNEQFF; DNA: TGTGCCAGCAGCCCGGGACTAGCGGGAGGGCCTTTTAATGAGCAGTTCTTC
size: .; length: 15; J: TRBJ1-1; V: TRBV3-1; D: TRBD1; CDR3: CASSQWDSFNTEAFF; DNA: TGTGCCAGCAGCCAATGGGACAGTTTTAACACTGAAGCTTTCTTT
size: medium-sized; length: 14; J: TRBJ1-3; V: TRBV6-1; D: .; CDR3: CASSDGVSGNTIYF; DNA: TGTGCCAGCAGTGACGGCGTCTCTGGAAACACCATATATTTT
size: few; length: 13; J: TRBJ2-7; V: TRBV5-6; D: .; CDR3: CASRPWGAYEQYF; DNA: TGTGCCAGCAGGCCTTGGGGAGCCTACGAGCAGTACTTC
size: few; length: 13; J: TRBJ1-5; V: TRBV12-3/TRBV12-4; D: .; CDR3: CASSSRDRQPQHF; DNA: TGTGCCAGCAGTTCCAGAGACCGTCAGCCCCAGCATTTT
size: few; length: 15; J: TRBJ2-7; V: TRBV4-2; D: TRBD1; CDR3: CASSELGTGVNEQYF; DNA: TGTGCCAGCAGCGAACTCGGGACAGGGGTTAACGAGCAGTACTTC
size: few; length: 14; J: TRBJ2-1; V: TRBV28; D: .; CDR3: CASIGPGGRDEQFF; DNA: TGTGCCAGCATAGGCCCCGGGGGCCGGGATGAGCAGTTCTTC
size: few; length: 13; J: TRBJ1-1; V: TRBV6-6; D: .; CDR3: CASSYILNTEAFF; DNA: TGTGCCAGCAGTTACATACTGAACACTGAAGCTTTCTTT
size: .; length: 15; J: TRBJ2-3; V: TRBV7-2; D: .; CDR3: CASSRAHRSTDTQYF; DNA: TGTGCCAGCAGCCGAGCTCACAGGAGCACAGATACGCAGTATTTT
size: many; length: 14; J: TRBJ2-7; V: TRBV5-1; D: .; CDR3: CASSSSPQTVEQYF; DNA: TGCGCCAGCAGCTCTTCCCCTCAAACCGTCGAGCAGTACTTC
size: few; length: 16; J: TRBJ2-1; V: TRBV20-1; D: TRBD2; CDR3: CSASGLAGIYWGEQFF; DNA: TGCAGTGCTAGTGGCCTAGCGGGAATATACTGGGGTGAGCAGTTCTTC
size: many; length: 15; J: TRBJ2-1; V: TRBV12-3/TRBV12-4; D: .; CDR3: CASSSGTPRSNEQFF; DNA: TGTGCCAGCAGTTCGGGGACGCCCAGGAGTAATGAGCAGTTCTTC
size: .; length: 15; J: TRBJ1-1; V: TRBV5-1; D: .; CDR3: CASSYDTQGNTEAFF; DNA: TGCGCCAGCAGCTATGACACTCAGGGGAACACTGAAGCTTTCTTT
size: few; length: 15; J: TRBJ2-2; V: TRBV4-3; D: TRBD2; CDR3: CASSQPSGSSGELFF; DNA: TGCGCCAGCAGCCAGCCTAGCGGGAGTTCCGGGGAGCTGTTTTTT
size: .; length: 16; J: TRBJ2-3; V: TRBV2; D: TRBD2; CDR3: CASRPRTSGDTDTQYF; DNA: TGTGCCAGCAGACCACGTACTAGCGGGGACACAGATACGCAGTATTTT
size: .; length: 14; J: TRBJ2-7; V: TRBV20-1; D: .; CDR3: CSARGDTVTYEQYF; DNA: TGCAGTGCTAGGGGGGACACGGTAACCTACGAGCAGTACTTC
size: few; length: 14; J: TRBJ1-2; V: TRBV7-2; D: .; CDR3: CASSPPGAGVGYTF; DNA: TGTGCCAGCAGCCCCCCCGGAGCAGGGGTAGGCTACACCTTC
size: few; length: 12; J: TRBJ2-7; V: TRBV20-1; D: .; CDR3: CSVARVTYEQYF; DNA: TGCAGTGTAGCGAGGGTTACCTACGAGCAGTACTTC
size: few; length: 15; J: TRBJ2-7; V: TRBV10-3; D: TRBD1; CDR3: CAISEAMDRACEQYF; DNA: TGTGCCATCAGTGAGGCAATGGACAGGGCATGCGAGCAGTACTTC
size: .; length: 16; J: TRBJ1-2; V: TRBV5-5; D: .; CDR3: CASSTTQTPQVDGYTF; DNA: TGTGCCAGCAGCACCACGCAGACACCGCAGGTCGATGGCTACACCTTC
size: few; length: 15; J: TRBJ2-7; V: TRBV7-9; D: .; CDR3: CASSPRGVVSSEQYF; DNA: TGTGCCAGCAGCCCTAGGGGGGTAGTGTCAAGCGAGCAGTACTTC
size: .; length: 14; J: TRBJ2-2; V: TRBV7-8; D: TRBD2; CDR3: CASRPSGDTGELFF; DNA: TGTGCCAGCCGCCCAAGCGGGGACACCGGGGAGCTGTTTTTT
size: .; length: 15; J: TRBJ2-1; V: TRBV12-3/TRBV12-4; D: TRBD2; CDR3: CASHYGLAGYNEQFF; DNA: TGTGCCAGTCACTATGGACTAGCGGGCTACAATGAGCAGTTCTTC
size: few; length: 15; J: TRBJ2-7; V: TRBV5-1; D: TRBD1; CDR3: CASSLGTGYGYEQYF; DNA: TGCGCCAGCAGCTTGGGGACAGGGTACGGGTACGAGCAGTACTTC